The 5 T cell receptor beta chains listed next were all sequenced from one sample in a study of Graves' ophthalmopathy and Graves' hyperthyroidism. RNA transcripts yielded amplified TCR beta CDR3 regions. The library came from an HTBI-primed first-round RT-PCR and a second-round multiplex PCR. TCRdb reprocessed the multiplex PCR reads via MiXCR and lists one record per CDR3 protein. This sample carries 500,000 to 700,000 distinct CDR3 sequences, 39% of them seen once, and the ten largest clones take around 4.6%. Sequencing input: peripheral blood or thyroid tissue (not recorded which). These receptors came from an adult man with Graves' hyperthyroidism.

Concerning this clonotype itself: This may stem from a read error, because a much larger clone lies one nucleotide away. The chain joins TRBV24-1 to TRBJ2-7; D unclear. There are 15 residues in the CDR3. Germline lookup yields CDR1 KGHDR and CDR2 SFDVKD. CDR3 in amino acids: CASSYGARNSYEQSF. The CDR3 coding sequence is TGTGCCAGCAGTTACGGCGCAAGGAATTCCTACGAGCAGTCCTTC.

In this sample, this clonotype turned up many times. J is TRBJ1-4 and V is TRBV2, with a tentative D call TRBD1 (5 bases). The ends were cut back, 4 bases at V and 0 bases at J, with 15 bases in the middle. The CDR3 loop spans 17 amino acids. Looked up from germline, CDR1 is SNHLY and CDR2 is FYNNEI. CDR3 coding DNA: TGTGCCAGCAGTGGGTGGGGGAAAGCTTCAACTAATGAAAAACTGTTTTTT. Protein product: CASSGWGKASTNEKLFF.

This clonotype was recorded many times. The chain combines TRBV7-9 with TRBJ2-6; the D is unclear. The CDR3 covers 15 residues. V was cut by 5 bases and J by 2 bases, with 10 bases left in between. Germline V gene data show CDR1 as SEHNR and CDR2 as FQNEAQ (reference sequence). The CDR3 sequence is CASSLFGPGANVLTF. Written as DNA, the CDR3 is TGTGCCAGCAGCCTCTTCGGTCCTGGGGCCAACGTCCTGACTTTC.

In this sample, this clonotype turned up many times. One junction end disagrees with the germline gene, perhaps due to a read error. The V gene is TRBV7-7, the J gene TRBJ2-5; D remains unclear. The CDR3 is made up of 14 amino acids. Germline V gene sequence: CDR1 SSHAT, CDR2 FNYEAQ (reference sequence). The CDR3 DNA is TGTGCTAGCAGCTTAGACCGGGCCGGGGAGACCCAGTACTTC. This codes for CASSLDRAGETQYF. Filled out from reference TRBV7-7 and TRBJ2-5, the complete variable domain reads GAGVSQSPRYKVTKRGQDVTLRCDPISSHATLYWYQQALGQGPEFLTYFNYEAQPDKSGLPSDRFSAERPEGSISTLTIQRTEQRDSAMYRCASSLDRAGETQYFGPGTRLLVL.

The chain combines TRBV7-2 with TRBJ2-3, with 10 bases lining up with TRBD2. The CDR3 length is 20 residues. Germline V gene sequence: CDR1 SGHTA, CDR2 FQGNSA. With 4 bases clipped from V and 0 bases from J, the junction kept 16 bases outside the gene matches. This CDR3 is CASSSPSGTSEPTSTDTQYF. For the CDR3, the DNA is TGTGCCAGCAGCTCCCCTTCCGGGACTAGCGAACCAACTAGCACAGATACGCAGTATTTT. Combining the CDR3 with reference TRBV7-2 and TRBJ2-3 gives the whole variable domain GAGVSQSPSNKVTEKGKDVELRCDPISGHTALYWYRQSLGQGLEFLIYFQGNSAPDKSGLPSDRFSAERTGGSVSTLTIQRTQQEDSAVYLCASSSPSGTSEPTSTDTQYFGPGTRLTVL.